The rows below give T cell receptor beta chains drawn from one sample of a study of vaccination and CD4 T cells after COVID-19. These receptors' antigens are unknown. TCRdb analysed the PCR reads with MiXCR anew, one entry per CDR3 protein. The table has roughly 20,000 distinct CDR3 sequences, about 40% seen once; the top ten hold around a quarter. The input for sequencing was CD4+ T cells from blood, cultured in vitro, taken before SARS-CoV-2 vaccination. Receptor source: a human donor who received a COVID-19 vaccine. Both conserved end residues are part of each CDR3. Fields, in order: V gene, clone size, J gene, D gene, CDR3 DNA, CDR3 protein. The D gene is left open where the match is weak. Not all rows give a size; the values are once, few, many and, for expanded clones, a class.

V: TRBV10-3
size: -
J: TRBJ1-2
D: -
DNA: TGTGCCATCAGCATACAACACTCACAGGGATACTATGGCTACACCTTC
CDR3: CAISIQHSQGYYGYTF

V: TRBV6-1
size: -
J: TRBJ1-4
D: TRBD1
DNA: TGTGCCAGCAGTCTTGGACAGGGGGTCGGAACTAATGAAAAACTGTTTTTT
CDR3: CASSLGQGVGTNEKLFF

V: TRBV5-1
size: -
J: TRBJ2-3
D: -
DNA: TGCGCCAGCAGCTTGGCCGGCGGGCCTACAGATACGCAGTATTTT
CDR3: CASSLAGGPTDTQYF

V: TRBV14
size: -
J: TRBJ1-4
D: -
DNA: TGTGCCAGCAGCCAAGATCATTTGAATGAAAAACTGTTTTTT
CDR3: CASSQDHLNEKLFF

V: TRBV12-3/TRBV12-4
size: -
J: TRBJ1-1
D: -
DNA: TGTGCCAGCAGCGTACACCCTGGGGTGACTGAAGCTTTCTTT
CDR3: CASSVHPGVTEAFF

V: TRBV12-3/TRBV12-4
size: -
J: TRBJ1-2
D: -
DNA: TGTGCCAGCAGTTTATCCAGGGACGATGGCTACACCTTC
CDR3: CASSLSRDDGYTF

V: TRBV7-2
size: few
J: TRBJ1-1
D: -
DNA: TGTGCCAGCAGCTTAGAAGGCGTCAGGGGAGGGGCTGAAGCTTTCTTT
CDR3: CASSLEGVRGGAEAFF

V: TRBV6-1
size: few
J: TRBJ2-1
D: TRBD1
DNA: TGTGCCAGCAGTGACGCCGGCAGGGGGCCCTACAATGAGCAGTTCTTC
CDR3: CASSDAGRGPYNEQFF

V: TRBV20-1
size: few
J: TRBJ1-5
D: -
DNA: TGCAGTGCTAGAGCGTCCCGAGGGGCAGGGTGGGGCAATCAGCCCCAGCATTTT
CDR3: CSARASRGAGWGNQPQHF

V: TRBV2
size: few
J: TRBJ1-2
D: TRBD1
DNA: TGTGCCATAGGACAGGAGGGCTACACCTTC
CDR3: CAIGQEGYTF

V: TRBV5-4
size: -
J: TRBJ2-2
D: -
DNA: TGTGCCAGCAGCTTAGGGGTATCGAACACCGGGGAGCTGTTTTTT
CDR3: CASSLGVSNTGELFF

V: TRBV5-4
size: few
J: TRBJ2-3
D: -
DNA: TGTGCCAGCAGCTTTGGGGGGGGGCTAGATACGCAGTATTTT
CDR3: CASSFGGGLDTQYF

V: TRBV6-2/TRBV6-3
size: -
J: TRBJ1-5
D: -
DNA: TGTGCCAGCAGTTACTCGAGAGGGGCTGGGAAGCCCCAGCATTTT
CDR3: CASSYSRGAGKPQHF

V: TRBV6-5
size: -
J: TRBJ1-2
D: -
DNA: TGTGCCAGCAGTTCCCCCAACCTTAACTATGGCTACACCTTC
CDR3: CASSSPNLNYGYTF

V: TRBV24-1
size: few
J: TRBJ2-5
D: TRBD2
DNA: TGTGCCACCAGTGATTTGAAACCCGGGACTAGCGGCGAGACCCAGTACTTC
CDR3: CATSDLKPGTSGETQYF

V: TRBV7-9
size: once
J: TRBJ1-6
D: -
DNA: TGTGCCAGCAGCCCCCCGGGGGGGGCCCATAATTCACCCCTCCACTTT
CDR3: CASSPPGGAHNSPLHF

V: TRBV30
size: few
J: TRBJ2-7
D: TRBD2
DNA: TGTGCCTGGGAGCCGGGACTAGCTCCCCACGAGCAGTACTTC
CDR3: CAWEPGLAPHEQYF

V: TRBV21-1
size: few
J: TRBJ2-2
D: -
DNA: TGTGCCAGCAGGCTAGCCCCACAGGGGGCGCCCGGGGAGCTGTTTTTT
CDR3: CASRLAPQGAPGELFF

V: TRBV7-3
size: -
J: TRBJ2-5
D: TRBD1
DNA: TGTGCCAGCAGCTCCGTAAGGGGGCAGACCCAGTACTTC
CDR3: CASSSVRGQTQYF

V: TRBV20-1
size: -
J: TRBJ2-7
D: -
DNA: TGCAGTGCTCCGACAGTTAGCGGAAACCCTTACGAGCAGTACTTC
CDR3: CSAPTVSGNPYEQYF

V: TRBV30
size: -
J: TRBJ2-3
D: TRBD2
DNA: TGTGCCTGGACTAGCGGGGGGGCCGACACAGATACGCAGTATTTT
CDR3: CAWTSGGADTDTQYF

V: TRBV27
size: few
J: TRBJ2-1
D: -
DNA: TGTGCCAGCAGATCGGTGGTCGAGCAGTTCTTC
CDR3: CASRSVVEQFF

V: TRBV4-1
size: -
J: TRBJ2-5
D: TRBD1
DNA: TGCGCCAGCAGCCAAATCCGGGACAGGGGGCAAGAGACCCAGTACTTC
CDR3: CASSQIRDRGQETQYF

V: TRBV20-1
size: -
J: TRBJ1-3
D: -
DNA: TGCAGTGCTAGTGAGGTCCGCTCTGGAAACACCATATATTTT
CDR3: CSASEVRSGNTIYF

V: TRBV27
size: few
J: TRBJ2-1
D: -
DNA: TGTGCCAGCAGTACCTCAGGGCTGGGCTACAATGAGCAGTTCTTC
CDR3: CASSTSGLGYNEQFF

V: TRBV24-1
size: few
J: TRBJ2-1
D: TRBD2
DNA: TGTGCCACCAGTGAGCAGCGGGGTCCCAATGAGCAGTTCTTC
CDR3: CATSEQRGPNEQFF

V: TRBV10-1
size: -
J: TRBJ1-1
D: -
DNA: TGCGCCAGCAGTGAGTCGGGGGGGACTGAAGCTTTCTTT
CDR3: CASSESGGTEAFF

V: TRBV2
size: -
J: TRBJ1-3
D: -
DNA: TGTGCCAGCAGTATAACAGGGAGCTCTGGAAACACCATATATTTT
CDR3: CASSITGSSGNTIYF

V: TRBV11-3
size: few
J: TRBJ1-1
D: -
DNA: TGTGCCAGCAGCTTAGCGACAGTGCACACTGAAGCTTTCTTT
CDR3: CASSLATVHTEAFF

V: TRBV15
size: few
J: TRBJ1-3
D: -
DNA: TGTGCCACCAGCAGAGATAAATCCGGAAACACCATATATTTT
CDR3: CATSRDKSGNTIYF

V: TRBV12-3/TRBV12-4
size: few
J: TRBJ1-6
D: TRBD1
DNA: TGTGCCAGCAGCTCACCGACAGGGAGCTCCTATAATTCACCCCTCCACTTT
CDR3: CASSSPTGSSYNSPLHF

V: TRBV7-8
size: -
J: TRBJ1-4
D: -
DNA: TGTGCCAGCAGCTTAGGTCGACAGTCGGGAGGCGAAAAACTGTTTTTT
CDR3: CASSLGRQSGGEKLFF

V: TRBV19
size: few
J: TRBJ1-1
D: -
DNA: TGTGCCAGTAGTATAAGCAGGAACACTGAAGCTTTCTTT
CDR3: CASSISRNTEAFF

V: TRBV20-1
size: few
J: TRBJ1-2
D: -
DNA: TGCAGTGCTAGGATCGGACAGCAAGCTAACTATGGCTACACCTTC
CDR3: CSARIGQQANYGYTF

V: TRBV20-1
size: -
J: TRBJ1-1
D: -
DNA: TGCAGTGCGCCGAGGGGAGGGTGGACTGAAGCTTTCTTT
CDR3: CSAPRGGWTEAFF

V: TRBV21-1
size: -
J: TRBJ2-5
D: -
DNA: TGTGCCAGCAGCAAAGTTAGCAACGGGGGGGATCGGACCCAAGAGACCCAGTACTTC
CDR3: CASSKVSNGGDRTQETQYF

V: TRBV3-1
size: -
J: TRBJ2-5
D: -
DNA: TGTGCCAGCAGCCAAGATACAACCCAAGAGACCCAGTACTTC
CDR3: CASSQDTTQETQYF

V: TRBV19
size: -
J: TRBJ2-2
D: -
DNA: TGTGCCAGTAGTCGGGGAGGAGACAACACCGGGGAGCTGTTTTTT
CDR3: CASSRGGDNTGELFF

V: TRBV6-1
size: -
J: TRBJ2-5
D: TRBD2
DNA: TGTGCCAGCAGCCCGGATGCGGGGGGGACCGGCCAAGAGACCCAGTACTTC
CDR3: CASSPDAGGTGQETQYF

V: TRBV2
size: few
J: TRBJ1-1
D: TRBD1
DNA: TGTGCCAGCAGACCTCGGACAGGGCGGAACACTGAAGCTTTCTTT
CDR3: CASRPRTGRNTEAFF

V: TRBV2
size: -
J: TRBJ1-2
D: -
DNA: TGTGCCAGCAGTGAGATCCCGGGACCCAACTATGGCTACACCTTC
CDR3: CASSEIPGPNYGYTF

V: TRBV24-1
size: few
J: TRBJ1-2
D: -
DNA: TGTGCCACCAGTGCCACCGACGGGTACCATGGCTACACCTTC
CDR3: CATSATDGYHGYTF

V: TRBV30
size: few
J: TRBJ1-5
D: -
DNA: TGTGCCTGGAGTGTCGGGCAGAACGATCAGCCCCAGCATTTT
CDR3: CAWSVGQNDQPQHF

V: TRBV7-3
size: medium-sized
J: TRBJ1-1
D: -
DNA: TGTGCCAGCAGCTCGACGGGAGGGTCGACTGAAGCTTTCTTT
CDR3: CASSSTGGSTEAFF

V: TRBV5-1
size: -
J: TRBJ1-1
D: TRBD1
DNA: TGCGCCAGCAGTGGTGGGACAGCCACTGAAGCTTTCTTT
CDR3: CASSGGTATEAFF

V: TRBV9
size: few
J: TRBJ2-5
D: -
DNA: TGTGCCAGCAGCAGTACAGGGAGGGGTGAGACCCAGTACTTC
CDR3: CASSSTGRGETQYF

V: TRBV2
size: few
J: TRBJ1-5
D: TRBD1
DNA: TGTGCCAGCAGTCAACAGGGGCGCCAGAATCAGCCCCAGCATTTT
CDR3: CASSQQGRQNQPQHF

V: TRBV2
size: few
J: TRBJ1-1
D: -
DNA: TGTGCCAGCAGTGTTCCGGGGAACACTGAAGCTTTCTTT
CDR3: CASSVPGNTEAFF

V: TRBV20-1
size: few
J: TRBJ1-1
D: -
DNA: TGCAGTGCTAGAAAGGAGGGCGGGCACACTGAAGCTTTCTTT
CDR3: CSARKEGGHTEAFF

V: TRBV3-1
size: -
J: TRBJ2-2
D: TRBD2
DNA: TGTGCCAGCAGCCGAGGACTAGTCATCGGGGAGCTGTTTTTT
CDR3: CASSRGLVIGELFF

V: TRBV6-5
size: few
J: TRBJ2-7
D: -
DNA: TGTGCCAGCAGTTACTCGACGCAGGGTCTGCACGAGCAGTACTTC
CDR3: CASSYSTQGLHEQYF

V: TRBV29-1
size: -
J: TRBJ2-7
D: -
DNA: TGCAGCGTTGTCAATCCAGGGAATTCCTACGAGCAGTACTTC
CDR3: CSVVNPGNSYEQYF